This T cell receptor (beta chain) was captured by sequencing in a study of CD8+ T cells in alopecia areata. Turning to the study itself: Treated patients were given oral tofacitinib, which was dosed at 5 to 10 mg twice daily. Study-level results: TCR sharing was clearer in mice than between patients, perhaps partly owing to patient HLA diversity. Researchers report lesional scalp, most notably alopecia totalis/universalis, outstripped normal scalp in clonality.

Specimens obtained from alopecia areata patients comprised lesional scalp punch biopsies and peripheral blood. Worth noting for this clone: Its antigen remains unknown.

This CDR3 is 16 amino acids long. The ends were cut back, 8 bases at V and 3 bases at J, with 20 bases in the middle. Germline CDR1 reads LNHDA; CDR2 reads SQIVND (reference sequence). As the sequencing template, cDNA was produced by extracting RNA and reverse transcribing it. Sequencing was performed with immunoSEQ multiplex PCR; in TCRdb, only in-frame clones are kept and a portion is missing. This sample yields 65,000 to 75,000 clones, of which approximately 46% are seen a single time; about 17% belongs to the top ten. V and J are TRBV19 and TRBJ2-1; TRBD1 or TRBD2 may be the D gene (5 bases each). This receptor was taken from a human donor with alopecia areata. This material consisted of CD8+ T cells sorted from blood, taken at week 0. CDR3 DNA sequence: TGTGCCAGTCACCCCCGCGTACCAGGGAGCTACAATGAGCAGTTCTTC. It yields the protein CASHPRVPGSYNEQFF.